The text below deals with one T cell receptor beta chain. The source of the sample is a study of technical replicates of blood from several donors. Some clones are missing from TCRdb's copy, which holds only in-frame ones; the method was immunoSEQ multiplex PCR. This table holds tens of thousands of clones, 91% found once. The CDR3 totals 14 residues. Trimming left V 1 base short and J 2 bases short, with 6 bases between. Germline CDR1 and CDR2: LGHNA and YSLEER. The gene calls are TRBV4-3 and TRBJ1-5; D gene uncertain. The TCR was taken from a human donor in good health. Some clones in this sample may be carry-over from other donors' samples. Material for sequencing was T cells isolated from PBMCs. CDR3 sequence (DNA): TGCGCCAGCAGCCAAGGTATCGGCAATCAGCCCCAGCATTTT. This codes for CASSQGIGNQPQHF.